Below, 5 T cell receptor beta chains from the same sample are listed, as sequenced in a study of blood T cell repertoires in COVID-19. The assay was immunoSEQ multiplex PCR, and TCRdb's table has in-frame clones only and misses some. The sample gives 100,000 to 150,000 clones, around 83% of which show up once; about 12% is in the top ten. The sample consisted of peripheral blood. Every receptor here comes from a man in his 60s with acute or convalescent COVID-19.

The chain has TRBV6-6 and TRBJ1-1, with TRBD1 matching 8 bases. Per the germline V gene, CDR1 is MNHNY and CDR2 is SVGAGI (reference sequence). The ends lost 5 bases at V and 9 bases at J; junction bases unmatched: 5. The CDR3 extends over 12 amino acids. The CDR3 sequence: CASSGGRGQAFF. The CDR3 DNA follows: TGTGCCAGCAGTGGGGGCAGGGGGCAAGCTTTCTTT.

This clone has just one count. The CDR3: CASSQFAGANQPQHF. CDR3 bases: TGCGCCAGCAGCCAGTTTGCAGGGGCGAATCAGCCCCAGCATTTT. The V call is TRBV4-1, the J call TRBJ1-5; D might be TRBD1 (6 bases). CDR1 and CDR2 (germline): MGHRA, YSYEKL. V lost 3 bases and J 4 bases, leaving 13 bases between the germline ends. The CDR3 has 15 residues.

The chain combines TRBV5-1 with TRBJ2-7; 9 bases align to TRBD1. CDR3 size: 15 residues. Losses at the gene ends were 4 bases for V and 2 bases for J; bases not matched to a gene: 7. Germline lookup yields CDR1 SGHRS and CDR2 YFSETQ. The CDR3 DNA follows: TGCGCCAGCAGCCAGGGACAGGGTGGACCCTACGAGCAGTACTTC. Translated: CASSQGQGGPYEQYF.

The V and J genes are TRBV28 and TRBJ1-2; D gene ambiguous. CDR1 is MDHEN, CDR2 SYDVKM, per germline. The CDR3 is 14 residues long. V was shortened by 2 bases and J by 4 bases, with 11 bases between the two germline ends. The CDR3 DNA sequence: TGTGCCAGCAGTTTAGCCCCGAGAACCTATGGCTACACCTTC. This translates into CASSLAPRTYGYTF.

The chain employs TRBV5-4 and TRBJ1-3, with D possibly TRBD1 on 5 matching bases. Per germline, CDR1 SGHNT and CDR2 YYREEE (reference sequence). V lost 0 bases to trimming and J lost 2 bases, with 6 bases between them. CDR3 length: 14 amino acids. The CDR3 sequence: CASSLEGPGNTIYF. Here the CDR3 DNA reads TGTGCCAGCAGCTTGGAGGGGCCTGGAAACACCATATATTTT. Looking up the rest from reference TRBV5-4 and TRBJ1-3 gives the full variable domain: ETGVTQSPTHLIKTRGQQVTLRCSSQSGHNTVSWYQQALGQGPQFIFQYYREEENGRGNFPPRFSGLQFPNYSSELNVNALELDDSALYLCASSLEGPGNTIYFGEGSWLTVV.